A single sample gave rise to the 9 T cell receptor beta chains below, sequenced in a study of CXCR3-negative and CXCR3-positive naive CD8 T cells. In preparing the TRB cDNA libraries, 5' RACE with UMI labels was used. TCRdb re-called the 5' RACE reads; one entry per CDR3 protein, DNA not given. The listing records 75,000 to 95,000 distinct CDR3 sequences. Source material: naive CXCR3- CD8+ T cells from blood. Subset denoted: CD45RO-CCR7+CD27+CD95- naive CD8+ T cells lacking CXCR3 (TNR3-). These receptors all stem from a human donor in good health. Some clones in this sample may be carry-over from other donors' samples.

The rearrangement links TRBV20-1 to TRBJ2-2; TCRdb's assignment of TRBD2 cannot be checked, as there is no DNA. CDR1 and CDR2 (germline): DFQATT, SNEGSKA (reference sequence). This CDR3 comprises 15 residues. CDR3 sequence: CSASRLAANTGELFF.

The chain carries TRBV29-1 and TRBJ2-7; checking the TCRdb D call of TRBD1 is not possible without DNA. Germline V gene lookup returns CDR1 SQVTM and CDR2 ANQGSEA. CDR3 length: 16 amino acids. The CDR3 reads CSVELPQGVPRYEQYF.

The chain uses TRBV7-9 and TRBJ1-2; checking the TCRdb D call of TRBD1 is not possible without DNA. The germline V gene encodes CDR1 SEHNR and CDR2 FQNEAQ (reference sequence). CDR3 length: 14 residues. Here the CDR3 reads CASSFPGQGYGYTF.

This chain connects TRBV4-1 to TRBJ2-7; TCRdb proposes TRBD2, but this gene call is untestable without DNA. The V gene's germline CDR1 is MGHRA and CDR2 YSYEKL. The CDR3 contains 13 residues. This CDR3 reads CASSQGLGYEQYF.

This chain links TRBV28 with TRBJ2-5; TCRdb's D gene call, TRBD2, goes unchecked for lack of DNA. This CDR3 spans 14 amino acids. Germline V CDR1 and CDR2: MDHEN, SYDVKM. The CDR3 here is CASSEEGTRGTQYF.

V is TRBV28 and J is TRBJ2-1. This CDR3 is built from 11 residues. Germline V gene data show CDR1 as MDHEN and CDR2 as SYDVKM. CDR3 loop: CASRHNNEQFF. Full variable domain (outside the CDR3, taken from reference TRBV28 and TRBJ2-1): DVKVTQSSRYLVKRTGEKVFLECVQDMDHENMFWYRQDPGLGLRLIYFSYDVKMKEKGDIPEGYSVSREKKERFSLILESASTNQTSMYLCASRHNNEQFFGPGTRLTVL.

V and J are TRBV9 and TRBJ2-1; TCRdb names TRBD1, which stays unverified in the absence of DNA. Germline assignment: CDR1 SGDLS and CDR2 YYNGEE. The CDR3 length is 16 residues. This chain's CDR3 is CASSVGDRGLYNEQFF.

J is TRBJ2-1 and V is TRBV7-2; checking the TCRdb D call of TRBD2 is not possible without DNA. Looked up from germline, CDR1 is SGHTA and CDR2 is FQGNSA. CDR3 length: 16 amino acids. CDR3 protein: CASSLEGLADPSKWFF.

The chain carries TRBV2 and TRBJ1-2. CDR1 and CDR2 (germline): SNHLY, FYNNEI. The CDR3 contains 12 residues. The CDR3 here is CASLGGSYGYTF.